This T cell receptor beta chain was captured by sequencing in a study of long-term antiretroviral therapy in people with HIV. Study findings and constraints: Records did not include ART adherence, viral resistance or therapy changes.

CDR3 length equals 16 residues. From germline, CDR1 is LNHNV and CDR2 YYDKDF (reference sequence). Trimming shortened V by 1 base and J by 4 bases, and 13 bases separated the two germline ends. Comment on this clone: Its antigen is still unknown.

Version v3.0 of the immunoSEQ assay ran at survey level. Clones were read by immunoSEQ multiplex PCR, and TCRdb kept only the in-frame ones, dropping some. This repertoire shows about 20,000 clones, 65% to 85% found once; its top ten account for 14% to 15%. The source is a woman aged 45 to 65 with HIV. The V call is TRBV15, the J call TRBJ2-2, with D tentatively TRBD2 (6 bases). Specimen: unsorted PBMCs, collected just under 2.6 years before starting antiretroviral therapy. CDR3 amino acids: CATSRGDSRTTGELFF. The CDR3 DNA follows: TGTGCCACCAGCAGAGGGGACTCCCGAACCACCGGGGAGCTGTTTTTT. The variable domain in full, with the rest retrieved from reference TRBV15 and TRBJ2-2, is DAMVIQNPRYQVTQFGKPVTLSCSQTLNHNVMYWYQQKSSQAPKLLFHYYDKDFNNEADTPDNFQSRRPNTSFCFLDIRSPGLGDTAMYLCATSRGDSRTTGELFFGEGSRLTVL.